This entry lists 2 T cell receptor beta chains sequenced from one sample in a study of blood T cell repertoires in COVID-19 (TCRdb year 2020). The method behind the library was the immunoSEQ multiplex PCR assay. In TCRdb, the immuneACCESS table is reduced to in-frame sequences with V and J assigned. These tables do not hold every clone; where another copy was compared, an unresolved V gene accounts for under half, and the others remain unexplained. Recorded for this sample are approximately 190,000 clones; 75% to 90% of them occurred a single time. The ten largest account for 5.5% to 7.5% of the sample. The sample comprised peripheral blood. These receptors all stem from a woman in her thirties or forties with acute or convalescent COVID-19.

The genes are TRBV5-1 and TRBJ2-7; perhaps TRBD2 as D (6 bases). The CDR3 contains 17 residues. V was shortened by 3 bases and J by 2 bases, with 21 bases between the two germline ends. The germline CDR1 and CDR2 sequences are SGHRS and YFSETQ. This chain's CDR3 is CASSSLPYSGSPYEQYF. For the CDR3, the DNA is TGCGCCAGCAGCTCCCTTCCCTATAGCGGCAGCCCCTACGAGCAGTACTTC.

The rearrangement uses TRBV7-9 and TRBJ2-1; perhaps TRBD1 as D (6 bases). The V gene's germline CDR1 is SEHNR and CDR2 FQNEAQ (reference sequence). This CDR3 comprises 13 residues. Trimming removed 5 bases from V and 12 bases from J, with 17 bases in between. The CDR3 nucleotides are TGTGCCAGCAGCCCGGAGGACAGCAGAATGCAGTTCTTC. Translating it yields CASSPEDSRMQFF.